This T cell receptor (beta chain) derives from a study of blood T cell repertoires in COVID-19. Study in general: The United States, Italy and Spain supplied acute and convalescent COVID-19 samples. T cells, B-cell-depleted T cells, or PBMCs supplied cDNA or gDNA.

V lost 6 bases to trimming and J lost 2 bases; unmatched junction nucleotides: 9. The CDR3 has 16 amino acids. The germline CDR1 and CDR2 sequences are SGHRS and YFSETQ. Using immunoSEQ multiplex PCR, the repertoire was profiled, and TCRdb retains in-frame clones only, with some absent. The table lists around 380,000 clones, approximately 80% of them singletons. The sequencing input was peripheral blood. This sequence joins TRBV5-1 and TRBJ2-5, with 11 bases matching TRBD2. The receptor comes from a human donor with acute or convalescent COVID-19. The donor label of this sample is uncertain. The CDR3 DNA reads as TGCGCCAGCACCCTGACTAGCGGGATTGGGCAAGAGACCCAGTACTTC. The encoded protein is CASTLTSGIGQETQYF. The full variable domain, with the rest looked up from reference TRBV5-1 and TRBJ2-5, is KAGVTQTPRYLIKTRGQQVTLSCSPISGHRSVSWYQQTPGQGLQFLFEYFSETQRNKGNFPGRFSGRQFSNSRSEMNVSTLELGDSALYLCASTLTSGIGQETQYFGPGTRLLVL.